Below are 3 T cell receptor beta chains sequenced from a single sample in a study of human T cells and chemical hapten exposure. Sample time point: patch test 2, 6 weeks after DPC sensitization. Treatment indicated: therapeutic diphenylcyclopropenone sensitization with weekly scalp DPC. TCRdb recomputed calls from the RACE reads with MiXCR, one row per CDR3 protein. The table has some 350,000 distinct CDR3 sequences, nearly 6.5% seen once. This specimen was whole blood, taken in connection with sensitization to the hapten diphenylcyclopropenone (DPC). The receptors originated from a woman aged 18-30 years with alopecia areata. Some clones in this sample may be carry-over from other donors' samples.

The chain couples TRBV7-9 to TRBJ2-1; D uncertain. The V and J ends lost 2 bases and 11 bases respectively, with 13 bases between them. Per germline, CDR1 SEHNR and CDR2 FQNEAQ (reference sequence). The CDR3 sequence is 13 residues long. The DNA of the CDR3 is TGTGCCAGCAGCTTAATAGGTGGTCGAAAGCAGTTCTTC. Its protein product is CASSLIGGRKQFF.

This clonotype was observed a handful of times. The chain employs TRBV6-1 and TRBJ2-2; tentative D call: TRBD2 (7 bases). Trimming pared 7 bases from V and 7 bases from J, leaving 34 bases between. CDR3 length: 20 residues. The germline CDR1 and CDR2 sequences are MNHNS and SASEGT. In DNA form, the CDR3 reads TGTGCCAGCACCCGAGGCGCCCCCATATTGGGGGGGGGCCTGATCGGGGAGCTGTTTTTT. Protein: CASTRGAPILGGGLIGELFF.

This chain joins TRBV27 and TRBJ1-6; TRBD1 is a possible D gene (5 bases). This CDR3 has 13 amino acids. Per the germline V gene, CDR1 is MNHEY and CDR2 is SMNVEV (reference sequence). The V end was cut by 3 bases, the J end by 15 bases, with 15 bases between. The CDR3 spells CASSLGPGTDLHF. The CDR3 DNA reads TGTGCCAGCAGTTTGGGGCCGGGGACCGACCTCCACTTT.